The 18 T cell receptor beta chains in this list originate from one sample, sequenced in a study of Graves' ophthalmopathy and Graves' hyperthyroidism. RNA transcripts yielded amplified TCR beta CDR3 regions. The authors performed first-round RT-PCR with HTBI primers and then a second-round multiplex PCR. TCRdb itself ran the multiplex PCR reads through MiXCR, one entry per CDR3 protein. The sample lists about 410,000 distinct CDR3 sequences; roughly 18% were seen once. The sequenced material came from peripheral blood. All receptors come from a woman aged 18-30 years with Graves' ophthalmopathy.

The J gene is TRBJ2-1, the V gene TRBV9; tentative D call: TRBD2 (5 bases). The CDR3 has 16 residues. V was shortened by 4 bases and J by 2 bases, with 16 bases between the two germline ends. CDR1 and CDR2 (germline): SGDLS, YYNGEE. CDR3 in DNA: TGTGCCAGCAGCCCCCGACTCGGGAAGCCCTACAATGAGCAGTTCTTC. It yields the protein CASSPRLGKPYNEQFF.

This clonotype was observed at least ten times. This clone may be a read error of a much larger clone one base away. The chain is built from TRBV7-9 and TRBJ2-5; D could derive from TRBD1 or TRBD2 (5 bases each). CDR3 length: 17 amino acids. Germline V gene sequence: CDR1 SEHNR, CDR2 FQNEAQ (reference sequence). V lost 4 bases, J lost 5 bases, and 23 bases lay in between. This CDR3 is CASSSRFGRGNGETQYF. The CDR3 DNA sequence: TGTGCCAGCAGCTCTCGTTTCGGACGGGGCAACGGGGAGACCCAGTACTTC.

This clonotype occurred many times. The chain joins TRBV7-2 to TRBJ2-6, with a tentative D call TRBD2 (5 bases). CDR3 size: 15 residues. Trimming shortened V by 4 bases and J by 4 bases, and 11 bases separated the two germline ends. CDR1 SGHTA and CDR2 FQGNSA come from the germline V gene. The CDR3 here is CASSSFPGGANVLTF. For the CDR3, the DNA is TGTGCCAGCAGCTCCTTTCCGGGAGGGGCCAACGTCCTGACTTTC.

This clonotype was seen repeatedly, ten times or more. This chain connects TRBV6-2 or TRBV6-3 to TRBJ1-3; D unresolved. The germline V and J ends were trimmed by 6 bases and 3 bases, with 18 bases remaining between them. CDR1 and CDR2 from the germline V gene are MNHEY and SVGEGT. This CDR3 comprises 16 residues. CDR3: CASRLQTNSFGNTIYF. In DNA form, the CDR3 reads TGTGCCAGCAGACTGCAAACGAACTCGTTTGGAAACACCATATATTTT.

This clonotype has a count of ten or more. The rearrangement joins TRBV25-1 to TRBJ2-5; 9 bases fit TRBD1. The J segment lost 5 bases and the V segment lost 7 bases, leaving 11 bases of the junction unmatched. This CDR3 has 15 amino acids. Germline loops: CDR1 MGHDK, CDR2 SYGVNS. CDR3 in DNA: TGTGCCAGCACATCCGGGACAGGGTATGAGGAGACCCAGTACTTC. Translated: CASTSGTGYEETQYF.

This clonotype has a count of ten or more. The V gene is TRBV29-1, the J gene TRBJ2-5; no definite D call. This CDR3 comprises 12 residues. Trimming took 7 bases from V and 0 from J, leaving 9 bases between them. The germline CDR1 and CDR2 sequences are SQVTM and ANQGSEA. The CDR3: CSATLYQETQYF. Written as DNA, the CDR3 is TGCAGCGCAACATTGTACCAAGAGACCCAGTACTTC.

This clonotype came up many times. The chain employs TRBV27 and TRBJ2-7, with TRBD1 matching 11 bases. V dropped 0 bases and J dropped 10; count of bases not matched to a gene: 8. CDR1 MNHEY and CDR2 SMNVEV come from the germline V gene (reference sequence). The CDR3 is 15 amino acids. Here the CDR3 reads CASSLSTDGQGAQYF. CDR3 nucleotides: TGTGCCAGCAGTTTATCGACGGACGGACAGGGGGCACAGTACTTC.

This clonotype appeared many times. Mismatch with germline at one junction end may stem from a read error. The chain carries TRBV7-2 and TRBJ2-5; D may be TRBD1 (6 bases). The CDR3 is made up of 13 amino acids. Per the germline V gene, CDR1 is SGHTA and CDR2 is FQGNSA. CDR3 sequence reads: CASTLGGQETQYF. The CDR3 DNA reads TGTGCCAGCACCTTAGGGGGCCAAGAGACCCAGTACTTC.

This clonotype was picked up many times. The chain is built from TRBV20-1 and TRBJ1-5; D possibly corresponds to TRBD1 (6 bases). Per the germline V gene, CDR1 is DFQATT and CDR2 is SNEGSKA (reference sequence). The V gene lost 6 bases and the J gene lost 2 bases, with 17 bases spanning the gap. The CDR3 covers 15 residues. This chain's CDR3 is CSAPKQGAGNQPQHF. The CDR3 DNA is TGCAGTGCGCCTAAACAGGGCGCAGGCAATCAGCCCCAGCATTTT.

The chain employs TRBV29-1 and TRBJ2-2, with TRBD1 matching 11 bases. This CDR3 has 15 residues. Per germline, CDR1 SQVTM and CDR2 ANQGSEA. Losses at the gene ends were 6 bases for V and 7 bases for J; bases not matched to a gene: 10. The CDR3 loop is CSVKTGTGGVGELFF. CDR3 bases: TGCAGCGTCAAGACCGGGACAGGGGGTGTCGGGGAGCTGTTTTTT.

This sequence joins TRBV6-2 or TRBV6-3 and TRBJ1-5, with 8 positions matching TRBD1. CDR1 is MNHEY, CDR2 SVGEGT, per germline. With V trimmed by 0 bases and J by 0 bases, 10 bases remained unmatched. This CDR3 spans 19 amino acids. CDR3 residues: CASSYSAGTGKFSNQPQHF. CDR3 nucleotides: TGTGCCAGCAGTTACTCGGCCGGGACAGGTAAATTTAGCAATCAGCCCCAGCATTTT.

This chain joins TRBV19 and TRBJ2-4; 10 nucleotides match TRBD1. This CDR3 region has 17 residues. Trimming at V came to 0 bases and at J to 1 base, leaving 3 bases not matched to a gene. CDR1 is LNHDA and CDR2 is SQIVND in the germline V gene (reference sequence). CDR3 loop: CASSIDRDRGAKNIQYF. CDR3 nucleotides: TGTGCCAGTAGTATAGATCGGGACAGGGGTGCCAAAAACATTCAGTACTTC.

The V and J genes are TRBV27 and TRBJ2-7; possibly TRBD2 for D (6 bases). This CDR3 is 13 amino acids long. Trimming left V 4 bases short and J 6 bases short, with 13 bases between. Germline CDR1 and CDR2: MNHEY and SMNVEV (reference sequence). CDR3 sequence reads: CASSWGGSVEQYF. The CDR3 nucleotides are TGTGCCAGCAGTTGGGGAGGTTCAGTCGAGCAGTACTTC.

The rearrangement links TRBV2 to TRBJ2-7; 11 bases match TRBD1. The V segment lost 9 bases and the J segment 7 bases; nucleotides outside the gene matches: 8. In germline, CDR1 is SNHLY, CDR2 FYNNEI. There are 13 residues in the CDR3. CDR3 in amino acids: CASGQGALGEQYF. In DNA form, the CDR3 reads TGTGCCAGTGGACAGGGGGCGCTGGGAGAGCAGTACTTC.

This clonotype occurred many times. The chain carries TRBV5-1 and TRBJ1-6; 7 nucleotides match TRBD1. CDR3 size: 14 residues. CDR1 SGHRS and CDR2 YFSETQ come from the germline V gene. The V gene end was trimmed by 5 bases and the J gene end by 10 bases; junction bases not matched to a gene: 9. In nucleotides, the CDR3 is TGCGCCAGCAGGTTCGAGGGGGCGCCATCACCCCTCCACTTT. Its translation: CASRFEGAPSPLHF.

This clonotype was picked up many times. J is TRBJ2-7 and V is TRBV27; TRBD1 aligns across 9 bases. The CDR3 has 14 residues. V lost 3 bases to trimming and J lost 6 bases; unmatched junction nucleotides: 6. Germline V gene sequence: CDR1 MNHEY, CDR2 SMNVEV (reference sequence). Written as DNA, the CDR3 is TGTGCCAGCAGTTTGGCCGGGACAGGGACCGAGCAGTACTTC. This translates into CASSLAGTGTEQYF.

Ten or more counts support this clonotype. The DNA of the CDR3 is TGTGCCAGCAGTTTAGCGGGCAGGGACACTGAAGCTTTCTTT. Protein sequence: CASSLAGRDTEAFF. The chain recombines TRBV27 with TRBJ1-1, with D possibly being TRBD1 (5 bases). CDR1 and CDR2 from the germline V gene are MNHEY and SMNVEV (reference sequence). The length of the CDR3 is 14 residues. V was trimmed by 2 bases and J by 3 bases, leaving 10 bases between them.

This clonotype came up many times. The chain has TRBV6-2 or TRBV6-3 and TRBJ2-5; D gene unclear. CDR1 is MNHEY, CDR2 SVGEGT, per germline. V was clipped by 0 bases and J by 0 bases, with 11 bases between them. The CDR3 is made up of 16 amino acids. The CDR3 here is CASSYSYNSYQETQYF. In nucleotides, the CDR3 is TGTGCCAGCAGTTACTCTTACAATTCGTACCAAGAGACCCAGTACTTC.